Below, one T cell receptor beta chain is given with its context. The sample originates from a study of blood T cell repertoires in COVID-19. Assay used: immunoSEQ multiplex PCR; TCRdb lists only in-frame clones, some missing. The sample consists of 120,000 to 150,000 clones, under 90% of them appearing once. This CDR3 comprises 13 residues. Germline V CDR1 and CDR2: LGHDT, YNNKEL (reference sequence). V was shortened by 7 bases and J by 2 bases, with 11 bases between the two germline ends. The V gene is TRBV3-1 (or the pseudogene TRBV3-2), the J gene TRBJ1-1, with D unresolved. Sequencing was performed on peripheral blood. The source is a woman aged 80 or over in a cohort sampled during active or convalescent COVID-19. The CDR3 DNA sequence: TGTGCCAGCACGAAGAGGGAAAACACTGAAGCTTTCTTT. Translating gives CASTKRENTEAFF.